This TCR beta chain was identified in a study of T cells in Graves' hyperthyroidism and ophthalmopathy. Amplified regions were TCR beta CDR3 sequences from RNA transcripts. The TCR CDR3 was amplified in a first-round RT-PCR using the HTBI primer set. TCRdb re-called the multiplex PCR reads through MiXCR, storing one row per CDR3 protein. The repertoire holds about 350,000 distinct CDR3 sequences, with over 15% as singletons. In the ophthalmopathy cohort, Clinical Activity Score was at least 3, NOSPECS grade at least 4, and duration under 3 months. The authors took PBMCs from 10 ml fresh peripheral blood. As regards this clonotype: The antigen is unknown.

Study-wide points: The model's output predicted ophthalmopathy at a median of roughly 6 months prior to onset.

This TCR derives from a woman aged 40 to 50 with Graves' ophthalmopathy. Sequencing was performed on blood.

The CDR3 region is CATSGPEGPEEAFF. The CDR3 DNA follows: TGTGCCACCAGTGGCCCTGAGGGACCCGAGGAAGCTTTCTTT. The gene calls are TRBV24-1 and TRBJ1-1; maybe TRBD1 (5 bases). Between the trimmed V and J ends, which lost 5 bases and 8 bases, there was a span of 17 bases. Germline V CDR1 and CDR2: KGHDR, SFDVKD. This CDR3 is 14 amino acids long.